Sequencing of this T cell receptor beta chain was carried out in a study of blood T cell repertoires in COVID-19. Study-wide context: Samples representing acute and convalescent COVID-19 were sourced from the United States, Italy and Spain. From T cells, B-cell-depleted T cells, or PBMCs came the material, which was cDNA or gDNA.

Trimming removed 0 bases at V and 8 bases at J, with 10 bases between. Germline CDR1 reads KGHSH; CDR2 reads LQKENI. The CDR3 has 14 residues. In the original analysis: How many nucleated cells were present was estimated from reference gene primer amplification. Assay used: immunoSEQ multiplex PCR; TCRdb lists only in-frame clones, some missing. V and J calls and clone size come straight from that table; D and trimming were deduced from the DNA. The table lists 43,000 or so clones, roughly four fifths of them singletons. The receptor comes from a woman aged 60 to 75 with acute or convalescent COVID-19. Input material: peripheral blood. This chain connects TRBV18 to TRBJ2-2; D gene ambiguous. The CDR3 loop reads CASSPPPMQGELFF. DNA of the CDR3: TGTGCCAGCTCACCACCGCCCATGCAGGGGGAGCTGTTTTTT. The entire variable domain, with the rest obtained from reference TRBV18 and TRBJ2-2, is as follows: NAGVMQNPRHLVRRRGQEARLRCSPMKGHSHVYWYRQLPEEGLKFMVYLQKENIIDESGMPKERFSAEFPKEGPSILRIQQVVRGDSAAYFCASSPPPMQGELFFGEGSRLTVL.